The 5 T cell receptor beta chains presented below share a single source sample, sequenced in a study of immune characterization of retroperitoneal liposarcoma. TCRdb processed the PCR reads anew with MiXCR; each CDR3 protein has one entry. The sample comprises 9,500 to 13,000 distinct CDR3 sequences, 25% to 30% of which are singletons, and roughly 8% rests with the top ten. The material sequenced was tumor tissue. The receptors were sampled from a male donor with retroperitoneal liposarcoma.

This clonotype occurred a few times. The chain carries TRBV6-6 and TRBJ1-1; D remains unclear. The germline V and J ends were trimmed by 0 bases and 1 base, with 9 bases remaining between them. Germline V CDR1 and CDR2: MNHNY, SVGAGI (reference sequence). The CDR3 runs 15 residues. This CDR3 reads CASSYSNKGNTEAFF. CDR3 sequence (DNA): TGTGCCAGCAGTTACTCGAACAAGGGGAACACTGAAGCTTTCTTT.

The chain couples TRBV6-1 to TRBJ1-1, with TRBD1 identical over 9 bases. Germline CDR1 and CDR2: MNHNS and SASEGT. The trim removed 2 bases at V and 9 bases at J, leaving 16 bases unmatched. The CDR3 runs 17 residues. CDR3 sequence (DNA): TGTGCCAGCAGTGAATCTCGCGGGTACAGGGGGCAGGGGAAAGCTTTCTTT. Its translation: CASSESRGYRGQGKAFF.

This rearrangement joins TRBV12-3 or TRBV12-4 to TRBJ2-1; 8 bases align to TRBD2. The junction had 18 bases not matched to a gene; V was cut back by 7 bases and J by 13 bases. The CDR3 covers 15 residues. The CDR3 DNA follows: TGTGCCAGCACCCCCTCCGGGGGGGCGGTAGAGACCCAGTTCTTC. Encoded protein: CASTPSGGAVETQFF.

The V and J genes are TRBV12-3 or TRBV12-4 and TRBJ1-1, with TRBD1 as a possible D gene (5 bases). The V and J ends lost 11 bases and 3 bases respectively, with 13 bases between them. The CDR3 has 12 residues. CDR3 nucleotides: TGTGCCGGGGGGAGGCCGGACACTGAAGCTTTCTTT. It is translated as CAGGRPDTEAFF.

This clonotype was counted between two and nine times. The genes are TRBV5-1 and TRBJ1-2, with 10 bases matching TRBD1. This CDR3 region has 16 residues. The germline gives CDR1 SGHRS, CDR2 YFSETQ. The ends lost 4 bases at V and 2 bases at J; junction bases unmatched: 8. The CDR3 coding sequence is TGCGCCAGCAGCCGAGGGCCGGGACAGGGGAACTATGGCTACACCTTC. Residues: CASSRGPGQGNYGYTF.